This T cell receptor beta chain emerged from a study of blood T cell repertoires in COVID-19. Study-wide background: COVID-19 samples collected from the United States, Italy and Spain covered acute and convalescent phases. PBMCs, B-cell-depleted T cells, or T cells provided the cDNA or gDNA that made up the material.

The CDR3 sequence is 13 residues long. The germline CDR1 and CDR2 sequences are SQVTM and ANQGSEA. The ends lost 4 bases at V and 8 bases at J; junction bases unmatched: 9. Source study methods: Scientists estimated how many nucleated cells there were by amplifying reference gene primers. This table comes from immunoSEQ multiplex PCR, and its TCRdb copy is limited to in-frame clones, with some not included. Clonal size and the V and J genes are those of that table, whereas D and trimming came from the DNA. Of about 120,000 clones in the sample, around 91% were seen once. The chain carries TRBV29-1 and TRBJ2-3, with 7 positions matching TRBD2. The origin of this receptor is a woman aged 60-75 years with COVID-19, enrolled during active disease. Sequences were obtained from peripheral blood. The CDR3: CSVGGGGVGTQYF. CDR3 nucleotides: TGCAGCGTTGGCGGGGGAGGAGTGGGTACGCAGTATTTT.